This entry lists 20 T cell receptor beta chains sequenced from one sample in a study of blood T cell repertoires in COVID-19. The repertoire was sequenced with immunoSEQ multiplex PCR; TCRdb's copy has only in-frame clones and lacks some. The sample holds 130,000 to 150,000 clones; more than 75% are singletons and the top ten take approximately 4.6%. Input material: peripheral blood. The receptors stem from a human donor in a cohort sampled during active COVID-19.

The J gene is TRBJ1-6, the V gene TRBV10-3, with D uncertain. Between the trimmed V and J ends, which lost 8 bases and 6 bases, there was a span of 14 bases. Germline-derived CDR1 and CDR2 are ENHRY and SYGVKD. CDR3 size: 14 residues. CDR3 sequence: CAIWAGSSNSPLHF. CDR3 DNA sequence: TGTGCCATCTGGGCCGGGAGCAGTAATTCACCCCTCCACTTT.

This chain links TRBV2 with TRBJ1-1, with D uncertain. CDR3 length: 15 amino acids. The V end lost 1 base, the J end lost 1 base, and 10 bases lay between the germline ends. Germline values: CDR1 SNHLY, CDR2 FYNNEI. CDR3 nucleotide sequence: TGTGCCAGCAGTGAAGGCATCGGAGAGAACACTGAAGCTTTCTTT. Residues: CASSEGIGENTEAFF.

This clone occurred once. The CDR3 DNA sequence: TGTGCCAGTAGTATATTGGGGGCGCGAACTGAAGCTTTCTTT. Protein product: CASSILGARTEAFF. The chain employs TRBV19 and TRBJ1-1, with a weak D call TRBD1 (6 bases). Trimming removed 2 bases at V and 5 bases at J, with 12 bases between. Germline V gives CDR1 LNHDA, CDR2 SQIVND (reference sequence). The CDR3 loop spans 14 amino acids. Based on the CDR3 plus reference TRBV19 and TRBJ1-1, the full variable domain is DGGITQSPKYLFRKEGQNVTLSCEQNLNHDAMYWYRQDPGQGLRLIYYSQIVNDFQKGDIAEGYSVSREKKESFPLTVTSAQKNPTAFYLCASSILGARTEAFFGQGTRLTVV.

The rearrangement links TRBV15 to TRBJ2-5; D is possibly TRBD2 (6 bases). This CDR3 is 14 amino acids long. V gave up 4 bases and J gave up 1 base, with 10 bases separating them. Germline lookup yields CDR1 LNHNV and CDR2 YYDKDF (reference sequence). CDR3 protein: CATSKAGFQETQYF. The CDR3 DNA reads as TGTGCCACCAGCAAAGCGGGTTTCCAAGAGACCCAGTACTTC.

This chain connects TRBV4-1 to TRBJ1-2; 9 positions agree with TRBD1. V shed 2 bases and J 7 bases; nucleotides not matched to a gene: 5. This CDR3 is 14 amino acids long. Germline-derived CDR1 and CDR2 are MGHRA and YSYEKL. The CDR3, as DNA: TGCGCCAGCAGCCAACTTACAGGGGGCAGTGGCTACACCTTC. Its translation: CASSQLTGGSGYTF.

The CDR3 loop is CASSPDRGNTGELFF. The CDR3 DNA follows: TGTGCCAGCAGTCCGGACAGGGGTAACACCGGGGAGCTGTTTTTT. V and J are TRBV2 and TRBJ2-2, with 9 bases aligning to TRBD1. This CDR3 spans 15 amino acids. In germline, CDR1 is SNHLY, CDR2 FYNNEI. The J segment lost 2 bases and the V segment lost 5 bases, leaving 3 bases of the junction unmatched.

The chain combines TRBV7-9 with TRBJ2-2; D is possibly TRBD1 (6 bases). The CDR3 has 14 residues. Germline V gives CDR1 SEHNR, CDR2 FQNEAQ (reference sequence). Trimming pared 5 bases from V and 3 bases from J, leaving 10 bases between. Written as DNA, the CDR3 is TGTGCCAGCAGCCCGGGACAATACACCGGGGAGCTGTTTTTT. Translating gives CASSPGQYTGELFF.

The V gene is TRBV5-5, the J gene TRBJ2-7; D not certain. This CDR3 spans 13 amino acids. The V and J ends lost 0 bases and 6 bases respectively, with 10 bases between them. Germline CDR1 reads SGHKS; CDR2 reads YYEKEE (reference sequence). CDR3 sequence: CASSLAASGEQYV. CDR3 nucleotides: TGTGCCAGCAGCTTGGCGGCGTCGGGCGAGCAGTACGTC.

This clone showed up just once. J is TRBJ2-1 and V is TRBV19, with 7 bases matching TRBD2. The CDR3 is 15 residues long. Trimming at V came to 5 bases and at J to 4 bases, leaving 8 bases not matched to a gene. CDR1 and CDR2 from the germline V gene are LNHDA and SQIVND (reference sequence). The CDR3 protein is CASSLGRGEYNEQFF. In DNA, the CDR3 is TGTGCCAGTAGTCTGGGGAGGGGAGAATACAATGAGCAGTTCTTC. Full variable domain (remainder filled in from reference TRBV19 and TRBJ2-1): DGGITQSPKYLFRKEGQNVTLSCEQNLNHDAMYWYRQDPGQGLRLIYYSQIVNDFQKGDIAEGYSVSREKKESFPLTVTSAQKNPTAFYLCASSLGRGEYNEQFFGPGTRLTVL.

The chain employs TRBV30 and TRBJ2-3; tentative D call: TRBD2 (6 bases). Trimming cost V 0 bases and J 3 bases, with 16 bases left between them. The CDR3 totals 16 residues. The germline V gene has CDR1 GTSNPN and CDR2 SVGIG (reference sequence). The CDR3 nucleotides read TGTGCCTGGAGTGTAGGTAGTCGGGGGTTAACAGATACGCAGTATTTT. This codes for CAWSVGSRGLTDTQYF.

CDR3 loop: CASSFHTEAFF. CDR3 bases: TGTGCCAGCAGCTTTCATACTGAAGCTTTCTTT. The chain couples TRBV7-9 to TRBJ1-1; D not resolved. Germline V CDR1 and CDR2: SEHNR, FQNEAQ (reference sequence). The CDR3 is made up of 11 amino acids. Trimming left V 3 bases short and J 5 bases short, with 4 bases between.

The chain combines TRBV10-3 with TRBJ2-7, with D perhaps matching TRBD1 (6 bases). The CDR3 runs 13 residues. Germline-derived CDR1 and CDR2 are ENHRY and SYGVKD. The V gene lost 6 bases and the J gene lost 3 bases, with 12 bases spanning the gap. CDR3 sequence reads: CAIRGAWSYEQYV. Here the CDR3 DNA reads TGTGCCATCAGGGGGGCCTGGAGCTACGAGCAGTACGTC.

The V call is TRBV5-1, the J call TRBJ2-3, with D unresolved. Germline V lookup: CDR1 SGHRS, CDR2 YFSETQ. V was pared by 4 bases and J by 4 bases, with 10 bases between. The CDR3 contains 13 residues. CDR3 protein: CASSPLIADTQYF. CDR3 in DNA: TGCGCCAGCAGCCCGTTAATAGCAGATACGCAGTATTTT. The whole variable domain, remainder taken from reference TRBV5-1 and TRBJ2-3, is KAGVTQTPRYLIKTRGQQVTLSCSPISGHRSVSWYQQTPGQGLQFLFEYFSETQRNKGNFPGRFSGRQFSNSRSEMNVSTLELGDSALYLCASSPLIADTQYFGPGTRLTVL.

V is TRBV30 and J is TRBJ2-3, with 7 bases aligning to TRBD1. J gave up 5 bases and V 5 bases, and 10 bases lay outside the gene matches. CDR3 size: 14 residues. Germline V lookup: CDR1 GTSNPN, CDR2 SVGIG (reference sequence). The CDR3 region is CAWVGDSGRDTQYF. The CDR3 DNA follows: TGTGCCTGGGTCGGGGACAGTGGGCGAGATACGCAGTATTTT.

J is TRBJ1-2 and V is TRBV27, with D uncertain. Trimming left V 6 bases short and J 6 bases short, with 17 bases between. The CDR3 covers 14 residues. Germline V gene lookup returns CDR1 MNHEY and CDR2 SMNVEV (reference sequence). The CDR3 spells CASRPTSGFDGYTF. The CDR3 region has the DNA TGTGCCAGCAGACCTACGAGCGGGTTTGATGGCTACACCTTC.

The chain combines TRBV6-4 with TRBJ2-3, with 8 bases lining up with TRBD2. The ends lost 2 bases at V and 2 bases at J; junction bases unmatched: 0. The germline V gene encodes CDR1 MRHNA and CDR2 SNTAGT. This CDR3 comprises 14 residues. For the CDR3, the DNA is TGTGCCAGCAGTGACGGACTAGCCACAGATACGCAGTATTTT. Amino acid sequence: CASSDGLATDTQYF.

The genes are TRBV2 and TRBJ2-6, with TRBD1 as a possible D gene (5 bases). Trimming shortened V by 7 bases and J by 4 bases, and 14 bases separated the two germline ends. The V gene's germline CDR1 is SNHLY and CDR2 FYNNEI. The length of the CDR3 is 15 residues. CDR3 DNA sequence: TGTGCCAGCACCCCGCAAGGGGCCGGGGCCAACGTCCTGACTTTC. It translates to CASTPQGAGANVLTF.

The chain links TRBV7-2 to TRBJ2-3, with D perhaps matching TRBD1 (5 bases). V was trimmed by 3 bases and J by 2 bases, leaving 15 bases between them. The CDR3 has 16 residues. The V gene's germline CDR1 is SGHTA and CDR2 FQGNSA. CDR3 protein: CASSLSGAGSTDTQYF. The CDR3 coding sequence is TGTGCCAGCAGCTTGAGTGGGGCCGGTTCCACAGATACGCAGTATTTT.

The chain couples TRBV9 to TRBJ1-2; 8 bases match TRBD1. The V segment lost 0 bases and the J segment 2 bases; nucleotides outside the gene matches: 6. The V gene's germline CDR1 is SGDLS and CDR2 YYNGEE. The CDR3 consists of 16 residues. The CDR3, as DNA: TGTGCCAGCAGCGTAGCTTTAACAGGGGGAAACTATGGCTACACCTTC. Its protein is CASSVALTGGNYGYTF.

The chain carries TRBV9 and TRBJ2-6; weak D call: TRBD1 (6 bases). V lost 4 bases, J lost 2 bases, and 13 bases lay in between. This CDR3 region has 16 residues. Germline V gene lookup returns CDR1 SGDLS and CDR2 YYNGEE. The CDR3 DNA reads TGTGCCAGCAGCCACGACAGGACCCCTGGGGCCAACGTCCTGACTTTC. It translates to CASSHDRTPGANVLTF.